This TCR beta chain was captured in a study of cytomegalovirus exposure and HLA in healthy donors. Researchers ran the PCR with 60 Vbeta and 13 Jbeta primers. Only in-frame clones appear in the TCRdb table, and some are missing; sequencing was by immunoSEQ multiplex PCR. The table records 60,000 to 70,000 clones, approximately 81% of them present only once. Germline CDR1 SGHRS, CDR2 YFSETQ. This CDR3 is 17 amino acids long. With 0 bases removed from V and 1 base from J, the gap between germline ends came to 13 bases. This clone was seen more than once but under ten times. The source material was PBMCs. The receptor comes from a woman aged 25 to 39 in good health and CMV-seronegative. This rearrangement joins TRBV5-1 to TRBJ2-2, with a possible D match to TRBD1 (6 bases). For the CDR3, the DNA is TGCGCCAGCAGCTTGGAACCCGGGACAAAGAACACCGGGGAGCTGTTTTTT. Amino acid sequence: CASSLEPGTKNTGELFF.